This TCR beta chain was captured in a study of shared clonotypes between healthy human individuals. Study summary: Used for every donor were three CD4 naive, three CD4 memory, two CD8 naive and one CD8 memory plate.

For this clone: Its matching antigen is unknown.

Some clones are missing from TCRdb's copy, which holds only in-frame ones; the method was immunoSEQ multiplex PCR. The table includes millions of clones, approximately 93% detected once. General study results and limits: Depth of sequencing was expected to influence donor clonotype sharing.

Germline CDR1 ENHRY, CDR2 SYGVKD. This CDR3 contains 14 residues. V gave up 0 bases and J gave up 7 bases, with 12 bases separating them. Donors, without exception, were Caucasian adults residing in Nashville, Tennessee. The rearrangement links TRBV10-3 to TRBJ1-2; D is unclear. The receptor's source is a man aged 18 to 35 in good health. Some clones in this sample may be carry-over from other donors' samples. Sequencing was done on a sample of naive CD4+ T cells from PBMCs. The subset denotes: CD45RA+ positively selected. The CDR3 loop is CAISESRVAGGYTF. CDR3 coding DNA: TGTGCCATCAGTGAGTCGAGGGTAGCGGGTGGCTACACCTTC.